This passage covers 29 T cell receptor beta chains from one sample sequenced in a study of blood T cells in healthy people across ages. A second PCR, run for 7 to 11 cycles, used a sample-barcoded 5' primer plus a J-beta primer mix. TCRdb reprocessed the 5' RACE reads with MiXCR, giving one entry per CDR3 protein. The table includes about 1.8 million distinct CDR3 sequences, about 50% detected once. What was sequenced was blood. Receptors were obtained from a woman in her forties in good health.

The rearrangement joins TRBV7-2 to TRBJ2-5, with D uncertain. Germline-derived CDR1 and CDR2 are SGHTA and FQGNSA. The V gene lost 6 bases and the J gene lost 3 bases, with 5 bases spanning the gap. The CDR3 runs 11 residues. CDR3 coding DNA: TGTGCCAGCAGATTTAAAGAGACCCAGTACTTC. The encoded protein is CASRFKETQYF.

As to this clonotype: One end of the junction varies from germline; a read error may be responsible. The V call is TRBV7-7, the J call TRBJ2-5; either TRBD1 or TRBD2 may supply D (5 bases each). This CDR3 has 16 residues. Germline lookup yields CDR1 SSHAT and CDR2 FNYEAQ (reference sequence). In nucleotides, the CDR3 is TGTGCTAGCAGCTTAGCGCAGGCAGGGTCATCAGAGACCCAGTACTTC. The encoded protein is CASSLAQAGSSETQYF. The full variable domain, completed using reference TRBV7-7 and TRBJ2-5, is GAGVSQSPRYKVTKRGQDVTLRCDPISSHATLYWYQQALGQGPEFLTYFNYEAQPDKSGLPSDRFSAERPEGSISTLTIQRTEQRDSAMYRCASSLAQAGSSETQYFGPGTRLLVL.

This clonotype was detected a few times. The V gene is TRBV12-3 or TRBV12-4, the J gene TRBJ2-1; 8 bases fit TRBD1. The CDR3 consists of 14 residues. Losses at the gene ends were 6 bases for V and 6 bases for J; bases not matched to a gene: 7. The CDR3 DNA reads as TGTGCCAGCAGACTAGGGGGGACAGGCAATGAGCAGTTCTTC. Translating it yields CASRLGGTGNEQFF.

The V and J genes are TRBV21-1 and TRBJ2-5; the DNA was not used to check the table's D call, TRBD1. TRBV21-1 corresponds to a pseudogene. This CDR3 spans 14 amino acids. The CDR3 protein is CASSISGGWKTQYF. The CDR3 DNA reads as TGTGCCAGCAGTATATCGGGGGGCTGGAAGACCCAGTACTTC.

The sample holds a few counts of this clonotype. The genes are TRBV9 and TRBJ1-2; no firm D call. Trimming removed 5 bases at V and 8 bases at J, with 16 bases between. The CDR3 runs to 13 residues. The germline V gene encodes CDR1 SGDLS and CDR2 YYNGEE. The CDR3 DNA reads as TGTGCCAGCAGTTCAGCCTTCGGTGGCGGCTACACCTTC. Translating it yields CASSSAFGGGYTF.

The chain couples TRBV9 to TRBJ2-1; D is ambiguous. V gave up 0 bases and J gave up 6 bases, with 10 bases separating them. The CDR3 runs 14 residues. Germline CDR1 reads SGDLS; CDR2 reads YYNGEE. The CDR3 protein is CASSVGSKFNEQFF. The DNA of the CDR3 is TGTGCCAGCAGCGTAGGAAGCAAATTCAATGAGCAGTTCTTC. The full variable domain, completed using reference TRBV9 and TRBJ2-1, is DSGVTQTPKHLITATGQRVTLRCSPRSGDLSVYWYQQSLDQGLQFLIQYYNGEERAKGNILERFSAQQFPDLHSELNLSSLELGDSALYFCASSVGSKFNEQFFGPGTRLTVL.

The chain has TRBV6-2 or TRBV6-3 and TRBJ2-1; the match to TRBD2 covers 8 bases. The CDR3 runs to 15 residues. Per the germline V gene, CDR1 is MNHEY and CDR2 is SVGEGT. J lost 4 bases, V lost 6 bases, and 8 bases had no gene match. The CDR3 coding sequence is TGTGCCAGCAGCCACGGGGGACTAGTGTACAATGAGCAGTTCTTC. Translated, it gives CASSHGGLVYNEQFF.

This clonotype was counted at least ten times. This chain uses TRBV6-1 with TRBJ2-3, with unresolved D. This CDR3 is 12 amino acids long. Germline V lookup: CDR1 MNHNS, CDR2 SASEGT. Trimming cost V 3 bases and J 0 bases, with 1 base left between them. The CDR3 nucleotides read TGTGCCAGCAGTGAGAGCACAGATACGCAGTATTTT. Amino acid sequence: CASSESTDTQYF.

This clonotype was recorded only once. This chain uses TRBV5-4 with TRBJ1-2; TRBD1 matches at 7 bases. The germline CDR1 and CDR2 sequences are SGHNT and YYREEE (reference sequence). V shed 5 bases, J shed 2 bases, and the junction held 12 bases outside the gene matches. The CDR3 sequence is 16 residues long. CDR3 loop: CASSSLEGARNYGYTF. CDR3 nucleotides: TGTGCCAGCAGTTCGTTGGAGGGGGCGCGAAACTATGGCTACACCTTC.

The rearrangement links TRBV15 to TRBJ2-7; perhaps TRBD1 as D (5 bases). Germline CDR1 and CDR2: LNHNV and YYDKDF (reference sequence). With 0 bases removed from V and 1 base from J, the gap between germline ends came to 16 bases. This CDR3 is 17 amino acids long. The CDR3, as DNA: TGTGCCACCAGCAGAGATAGGGGTCATCGAGGTTCCTACGAGCAGTACTTC. It is translated as CATSRDRGHRGSYEQYF.

The chain recombines TRBV13 with TRBJ2-5, with 14 nucleotides matching TRBD2. The CDR3 runs 16 residues. Trimming at V came to 4 bases and at J to 2 bases, leaving 3 bases not matched to a gene. From germline, CDR1 is PRHDT and CDR2 FYEKMQ (reference sequence). The CDR3 coding sequence is TGTGCCAGCAGCTGGGGACTAGCGGGGGTTCAAGAGACCCAGTACTTC. This encodes CASSWGLAGVQETQYF.

The V gene is TRBV7-3, the J gene TRBJ2-1; 9 bases fit TRBD2. The CDR3 totals 15 residues. CDR1 and CDR2 (germline): SGHTA, FQGTGA. With V trimmed by 5 bases and J by 9 bases, 11 bases remained unmatched. CDR3 nucleotide sequence: TGTGCCAGCAGCACGCGGGGGGGCCGGGAAATTGAGCAGTTCTTC. It translates to CASSTRGGREIEQFF.

This chain connects TRBV5-1 to TRBJ2-4; D unclear. TRBJ2-7 explains the end of the DNA better; the J call may be wrong. The germline V gene encodes CDR1 SGHRS and CDR2 YFSETQ. This CDR3 spans 14 amino acids. As DNA, the CDR3 is TGCGCCAGCAGCTTGGACTCAGGTCTAGGCGAGCAGTACTTC. This translates into CASSLDSGLGEQYF.

This CDR3 reads CASSLQGSDEQYF. The CDR3 DNA sequence: TGCGCCAGCAGCTTGCAAGGTAGCGACGAGCAGTACTTC. The chain recombines TRBV5-1 with TRBJ2-7, with D maybe TRBD2 (5 bases). The germline V and J ends were trimmed by 1 base and 5 bases, with 10 bases remaining between them. Per the germline V gene, CDR1 is SGHRS and CDR2 is YFSETQ. The CDR3 has 13 amino acids.

This clonotype was counted a few times. V gene TRBV20-1 combines with J gene TRBJ2-1; D is possibly TRBD1 or TRBD2 (5 bases each). V was pared by 6 bases and J by 1 base, with 16 bases between. The CDR3 totals 15 residues. Germline V CDR1 and CDR2: DFQATT, SNEGSKA (reference sequence). The DNA for the CDR3 is TGCAGTGCACCGGCAGAGGGGTCTTCCTACAATGAGCAGTTCTTC. It specifies CSAPAEGSSYNEQFF.

V gene TRBV6-6 combines with J gene TRBJ2-1; 7 bases fit TRBD1. Germline V gene sequence: CDR1 MNHNY, CDR2 SVGAGI (reference sequence). Trimming at V came to 1 base and at J to 8 bases, leaving 11 bases not matched to a gene. The CDR3 extends over 16 amino acids. The CDR3 nucleotides read TGTGCCAGCAGTTACTTGGGACAGCGAAAAAGGGATGAGCAGTTCTTC. It encodes CASSYLGQRKRDEQFF.

The V and J genes are TRBV27 and TRBJ2-1, with TRBD2 matching over 9 bases. The CDR3 length is 13 residues. Germline trimming cut 5 bases from V and 10 bases from J; bases unmatched to any gene: 6. Germline lookup yields CDR1 MNHEY and CDR2 SMNVEV (reference sequence). CDR3 sequence reads: CASSTSGGFEQFF. The CDR3, as DNA: TGTGCCAGCAGTACAAGCGGGGGGTTCGAGCAGTTCTTC.

A remark on this clonotype: A junction end diverges from the germline sequence, so it may reflect a read error. The chain joins TRBV4-1 to TRBJ2-1; 12 nucleotides agree with TRBD2. Germline CDR1 MGHRA, CDR2 YSYEKL. The length of the CDR3 is 16 residues. The CDR3 DNA follows: TGCGCCAGCAGCCAAGTTGCTAGCGGGGGGGCCGGTGAGCAGTCCTTC. This gives the protein CASSQVASGGAGEQSF.

V usage is TRBV7-9 and J usage is TRBJ2-4; D tentatively fits TRBD1 or TRBD2 (5 bases each). Trimming shortened V by 6 bases and J by 0 bases, and 12 bases separated the two germline ends. The length of the CDR3 is 15 residues. Germline V gene data show CDR1 as SEHNR and CDR2 as FQNEAQ (reference sequence). This chain's CDR3 is CASSPTGTAKNIQYF. Here the CDR3 DNA reads TGTGCCAGCAGTCCCACCGGGACAGCCAAAAACATTCAGTACTTC.

The rearrangement links TRBV28 to TRBJ2-5; 9 nucleotides align to TRBD1. The V segment lost 6 bases and the J segment 3 bases; nucleotides outside the gene matches: 8. This CDR3 has 15 amino acids. Germline values: CDR1 MDHEN, CDR2 SYDVKM. CDR3 amino acids: CASRPAGTGKETQYF. CDR3 DNA sequence: TGTGCCAGCAGACCCGCCGGGACAGGGAAAGAGACCCAGTACTTC.

This clonotype occurred a few times. This chain connects TRBV7-2 to TRBJ2-3; 13 nucleotides match TRBD2. CDR3 length: 18 residues. Germline values: CDR1 SGHTA, CDR2 FQGNSA. After removal of 1 base from V and 3 bases from J, the junction contained 7 bases not matched to a gene. The CDR3 nucleotides are TGTGCCAGCAGCTTAGACAGGGGGGGACTAGCGGGGACAGATACGCAGTATTTT. This gives the protein CASSLDRGGLAGTDTQYF.

This chain joins TRBV20-1 and TRBJ2-7, with 8 bases that match TRBD2. V lost 5 bases to trimming and J lost 2 bases; unmatched junction nucleotides: 8. Germline lookup yields CDR1 DFQATT and CDR2 SNEGSKA (reference sequence). The CDR3 length is 14 residues. CDR3 DNA sequence: TGCAGTGCTCCTTCGCGGGGGGTAGCCTACGAGCAGTACTTC. Amino acid sequence: CSAPSRGVAYEQYF.

The V call is TRBV6-5, the J call TRBJ1-1; D is unresolved. CDR3 size: 13 residues. The V end lost 10 bases, the J end lost 4 bases, and 16 bases lay between the germline ends. From germline, CDR1 is MNHEY and CDR2 SVGAGI. CDR3 DNA sequence: TGTGCCACGATATCGACACTTTCCACTGAAGCTTTCTTT. As protein: CATISTLSTEAFF.

The chain uses TRBV7-2 and TRBJ2-5, with 8 nucleotides matching TRBD2. The CDR3 loop spans 16 amino acids. J was trimmed by 4 bases and V by 1 base; bases with no gene match: 8. CDR1 SGHTA and CDR2 FQGNSA come from the germline V gene. The CDR3 sequence: CASSLVRAGVGETQYF. The CDR3 DNA follows: TGTGCCAGCAGCTTAGTTAGAGCGGGGGTGGGAGAGACCCAGTACTTC.

The chain has TRBV7-9 and TRBJ2-7; D is unresolved. CDR1 and CDR2 from the germline V gene are SEHNR and FQNEAQ (reference sequence). V was trimmed by 4 bases and J by 5 bases, leaving 12 bases between them. This CDR3 contains 13 residues. The CDR3 DNA follows: TGTGCCAGCAGCTCAGGATACAGTAACGAGCAGTACTTC. This codes for CASSSGYSNEQYF.

Concerning this clonotype itself: Possible read error: a much larger clone is one base away. V and J are TRBV29-1 and TRBJ2-1; the D is unclear. Germline assignment: CDR1 SQVTM and CDR2 ANQGSEA. V lost 3 bases and J lost 10, with 25 bases in between. This CDR3 region has 16 residues. The CDR3 is CSVEASVSPTLYEQFF. The CDR3 DNA sequence: TGCAGCGTTGAGGCTAGTGTTTCCCCAACTCTGTACGAGCAGTTCTTC.

The J gene is TRBJ1-2, the V gene TRBV20-1; D is undetermined. Trimming left V 0 bases short and J 0 bases short, with 5 bases between. This CDR3 has 13 amino acids. The germline gives CDR1 DFQATT, CDR2 SNEGSKA (reference sequence). CDR3 sequence (DNA): TGCAGTGCTAGAGATGAGGCTAACTATGGCTACACCTTC. This translates into CSARDEANYGYTF.

The chain links TRBV28 to TRBJ2-3; D tentatively fits TRBD1 or TRBD2 (5 bases each). The CDR3 has 16 amino acids. V gave up 4 bases and J gave up 8 bases, with 22 bases separating them. Germline CDR1 reads MDHEN; CDR2 reads SYDVKM. CDR3 residues: CASSSYGIKDGTTQYF. The CDR3 nucleotides read TGTGCCAGCAGTTCATATGGAATTAAGGATGGGACTACGCAGTATTTT. Complete variable domain (other parts from reference TRBV28 and TRBJ2-3): DVKVTQSSRYLVKRTGEKVFLECVQDMDHENMFWYRQDPGLGLRLIYFSYDVKMKEKGDIPEGYSVSREKKERFSLILESASTNQTSMYLCASSSYGIKDGTTQYFGPGTRLTVL.

CDR3 region: CASSSVSRSSTDTQYF. The CDR3 DNA sequence: TGTGCCAGCAGTTCGGTTTCGCGCAGTAGCACAGATACGCAGTATTTT. The gene calls are TRBV6-5 and TRBJ2-3; D remains unclear. Trimming shortened V by 4 bases and J by 0 bases, and 14 bases separated the two germline ends. There are 16 residues in the CDR3. The germline V gene encodes CDR1 MNHEY and CDR2 SVGAGI.